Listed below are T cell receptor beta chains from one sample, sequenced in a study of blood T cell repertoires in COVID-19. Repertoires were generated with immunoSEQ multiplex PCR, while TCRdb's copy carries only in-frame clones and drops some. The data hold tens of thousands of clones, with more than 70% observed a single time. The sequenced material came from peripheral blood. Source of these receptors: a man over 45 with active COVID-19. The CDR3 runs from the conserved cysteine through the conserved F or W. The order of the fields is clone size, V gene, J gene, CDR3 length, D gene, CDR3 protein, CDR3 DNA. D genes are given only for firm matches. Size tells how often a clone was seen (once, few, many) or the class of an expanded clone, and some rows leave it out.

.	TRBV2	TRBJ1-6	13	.	CASSGQGQTPLHF	TGTGCCAGCAGTGGGCAGGGTCAGACACCCCTCCACTTT
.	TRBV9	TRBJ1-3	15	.	CASSEGQYSGNTIYF	TGTGCCAGCAGCGAAGGACAGTATTCTGGAAACACCATATATTTT
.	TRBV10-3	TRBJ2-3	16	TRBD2	CAISATSGGPTDTQYF	TGTGCCATCAGCGCTACTAGCGGGGGCCCCACAGATACGCAGTATTTT
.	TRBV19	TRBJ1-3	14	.	CASIEHKPGNTIYF	TGTGCCAGTATCGAACATAAACCCGGAAACACCATATATTTT
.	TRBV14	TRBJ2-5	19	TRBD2	CASSQTRARTSGAPGTQYF	TGTGCCAGCAGCCAAACTCGTGCGAGGACTAGCGGGGCTCCGGGGACCCAGTACTTC
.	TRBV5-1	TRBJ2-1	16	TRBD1	CASSLVGQGASSEQFF	TGCGCCAGCAGCTTGGTCGGACAGGGGGCTAGTAGTGAGCAGTTCTTC
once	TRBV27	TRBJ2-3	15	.	CASSLLGGGTDTQYF	TGTGCCAGCAGTTTACTAGGGGGGGGCACAGATACGCAGTATTTT
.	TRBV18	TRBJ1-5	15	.	CASSRGGEGSQPQHF	TGTGCCAGCTCACGTGGGGGGGAGGGCTCCCAGCCCCAGCATTTT
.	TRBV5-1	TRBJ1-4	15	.	CASSLQGGSDEKLFF	TGCGCCAGCAGCTTACAGGGCGGTAGCGATGAAAAACTGTTTTTT
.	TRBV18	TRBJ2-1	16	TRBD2	CASSPPNSGSINEQFF	TGTGCCAGCTCACCCCCGAATAGCGGGAGTATCAATGAGCAGTTCTTC
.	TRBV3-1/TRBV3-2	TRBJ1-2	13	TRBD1	CASSPDRGRGYTF	TGTGCCAGCAGCCCTGACAGGGGCCGAGGCTACACCTTC
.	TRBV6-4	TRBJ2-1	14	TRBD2	CASSDGREGDEQFF	TGTGCCAGCAGTGACGGGCGGGAGGGGGATGAGCAGTTCTTC
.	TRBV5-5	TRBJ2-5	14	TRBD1	CASSWGQGGETQYF	TGTGCCAGCAGCTGGGGACAGGGTGGGGAGACCCAGTACTTC
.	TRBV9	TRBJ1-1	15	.	CASSARPTGNTEAFF	TGTGCCAGCAGCGCACGACCTACAGGGAACACTGAAGCTTTCTTT
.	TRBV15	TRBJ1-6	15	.	CATSREGHNNSPLHF	TGTGCCACCAGCAGAGAGGGACACAATAATTCACCCCTCCACTTT
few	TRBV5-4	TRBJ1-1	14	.	CASSSSRGYTEAFF	TGTGCCAGCAGCTCGTCCCGCGGATACACTGAAGCTTTCTTT
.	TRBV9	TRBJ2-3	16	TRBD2	CASSVDRGGILNTQYF	TGTGCCAGCAGCGTAGATCGGGGGGGCATTTTGAATACGCAGTATTTT
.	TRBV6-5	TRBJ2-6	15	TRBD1	CAARTGVTGANVLTF	TGTGCCGCTCGGACAGGGGTAACTGGGGCCAACGTCCTGACTTTC
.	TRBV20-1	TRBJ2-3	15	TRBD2	CSASAPSGITDTQYF	TGCAGTGCTAGTGCGCCTAGCGGAATCACAGATACGCAGTATTTT
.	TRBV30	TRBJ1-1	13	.	CAWSWVANTEAFF	TGTGCCTGGAGTTGGGTAGCCAACACTGAAGCTTTCTTT
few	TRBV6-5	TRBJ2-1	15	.	CATVRGNGYDNEQFF	TGTGCCACCGTGCGCGGCAATGGCTACGACAATGAGCAGTTCTTC
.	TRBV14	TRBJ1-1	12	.	CASSHGRVNAFF	TGTGCCAGCAGCCACGGTAGAGTTAACGCTTTCTTT
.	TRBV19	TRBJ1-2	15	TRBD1	CATNGGTGVPSGYTF	TGTGCCACCAATGGAGGGACAGGGGTTCCTAGTGGCTACACCTTC
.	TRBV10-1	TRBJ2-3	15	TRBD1	CASSESTGMVDTQYF	TGCGCCAGCAGTGAGTCGACAGGGATGGTTGATACGCAGTATTTT
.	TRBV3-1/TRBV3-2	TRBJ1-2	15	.	CASSQDQGGIYGYTF	TGTGCCAGCAGCCAAGATCAGGGCGGAATCTATGGCTACACCTTC
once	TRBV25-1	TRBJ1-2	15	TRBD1	CASSIWGQSPYGYTF	TGTGCCAGCTCAATCTGGGGACAGTCGCCCTATGGCTACACCTTC
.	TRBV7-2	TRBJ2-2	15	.	CASSWSDSNTGELFF	TGTGCCAGCAGCTGGTCGGACTCGAACACCGGGGAGCTGTTTTTT
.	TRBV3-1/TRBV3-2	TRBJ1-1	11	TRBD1	CASSARGPAFF	TGTGCCAGCAGCGCCAGGGGGCCGGCTTTCTTT
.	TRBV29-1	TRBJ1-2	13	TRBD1	CSVAGTGHYGYTF	TGCAGCGTAGCCGGGACAGGGCACTATGGCTACACCTTC
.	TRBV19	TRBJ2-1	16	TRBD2	CASSQASGRPDNEQFF	TGTGCCAGTAGTCAGGCTAGCGGTAGACCAGACAATGAGCAGTTCTTC
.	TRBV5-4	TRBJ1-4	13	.	CASSSDSNEKLFF	TGTGCCAGCAGCTCCGACAGTAATGAAAAACTGTTTTTT
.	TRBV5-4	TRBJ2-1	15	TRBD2	CAARAAGEIYNEQFF	TGTGCCGCCAGGGCGGCGGGGGAGATTTACAATGAGCAGTTCTTC
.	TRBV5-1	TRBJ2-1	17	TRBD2	CASSPPTLAGGGNEQFF	TGCGCCAGCAGCCCACCGACCCTAGCGGGGGGCGGGAATGAGCAGTTCTTC
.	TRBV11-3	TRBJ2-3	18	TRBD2	CASSLTFASGLSTDTQYF	TGTGCCAGCAGCTTAACTTTTGCTAGCGGGCTAAGCACAGATACGCAGTATTTT
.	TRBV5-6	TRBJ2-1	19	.	CASSNPGLVLENTHNEQFF	TGTGCCAGCAGCAACCCGGGACTTGTTCTAGAAAACACCCACAATGAGCAGTTCTTC
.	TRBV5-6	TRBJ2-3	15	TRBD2	CASSLVAGGLNTQYF	TGTGCCAGCAGCTTGGTTGCGGGGGGGCTAAATACGCAGTATTTT
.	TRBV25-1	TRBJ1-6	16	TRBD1	CASSGRGQATNSPLHF	TGTGCCAGCAGTGGGCGGGGACAGGCGACTAATTCACCCCTCCACTTT
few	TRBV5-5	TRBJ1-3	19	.	CASSLEFAGPLGNGNTIYF	TGTGCCAGCAGCTTAGAATTTGCGGGCCCTCTAGGAAATGGAAACACCATATATTTT
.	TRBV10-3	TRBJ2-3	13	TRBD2	CAISGETGDTQYF	TGTGCCATAAGCGGGGAGACCGGAGATACGCAGTATTTT
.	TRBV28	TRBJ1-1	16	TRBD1	CASSFHRGLGYTEAFF	TGTGCCAGCAGTTTCCACAGGGGCTTGGGATACACTGAAGCTTTCTTT
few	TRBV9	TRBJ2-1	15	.	CASSAGDTRINEQFF	TGTGCCAGCAGCGCAGGGGACACCAGAATCAATGAGCAGTTCTTC
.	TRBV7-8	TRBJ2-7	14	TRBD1	CASSLRQGREEQYF	TGTGCCAGCAGCCTAAGACAGGGTAGGGAGGAGCAGTACTTC
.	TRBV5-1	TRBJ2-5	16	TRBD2	CASSLSGAGGVETQYF	TGCGCCAGCAGCTTGTCTGGGGCGGGAGGGGTGGAGACCCAGTACTTC
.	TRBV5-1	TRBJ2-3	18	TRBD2	CASRRGTSGKWGTDTQYF	TGCGCCAGCAGAAGGGGGACTAGCGGGAAGTGGGGCACAGATACGCAGTATTTT
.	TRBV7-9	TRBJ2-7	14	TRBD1	CASSLSQGATEQYF	TGTGCCAGCAGCTTAAGCCAGGGGGCTACTGAGCAGTACTTC
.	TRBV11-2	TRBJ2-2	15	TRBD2	CASSISGSLAGELFF	TGTGCCAGCAGCATTAGCGGGAGTTTGGCCGGGGAGCTGTTTTTT
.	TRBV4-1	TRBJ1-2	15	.	CASSQRQSANYGYTF	TGCGCCAGCAGCCAACGACAGTCAGCTAACTATGGCTACACCTTC
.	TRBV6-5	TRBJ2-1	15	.	CASRPDSNAYNEQFF	TGTGCCAGCAGACCTGACAGCAACGCCTACAATGAGCAGTTCTTC
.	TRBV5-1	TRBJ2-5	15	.	CASSLTGLSQETQYF	TGCGCCAGCAGCTTAACAGGACTATCCCAAGAGACCCAGTACTTC
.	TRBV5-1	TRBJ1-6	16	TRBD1	CASSLGDSTYNSPLHF	TGCGCCAGCAGCTTGGGGGACAGTACTTATAATTCACCCCTCCACTTT
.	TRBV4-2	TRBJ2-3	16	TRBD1	CASSQDLGQGSDTQYF	TGTGCCAGCAGCCAAGATCTTGGACAGGGCTCAGATACGCAGTATTTT
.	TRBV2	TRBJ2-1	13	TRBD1	CASSRTGDNEQFF	TGTGCCAGCAGTCGGACAGGGGACAATGAGCAGTTCTTC